This TCR beta chain derives from a study of T cell repertoires in cytomegalovirus infection. Across the study: Indicated by public TCR beta signatures were CMV infection and matching HLA type.

A single record per CDR3 protein comes from TCRdb applying MiXCR to the reads. The table includes under 200,000 distinct CDR3 sequences, roughly 30% detected once. General observations from the study: Of the TCR beta families, the public ones yielded a cumulative frequency that identified carriers of CMV plus the relevant HLA. Dominating the ex vivo response were TCR beta clonotypes that were CMV-specific and HLA-C-restricted.

CDR1 DFQATT and CDR2 SNEGSKA come from the germline V gene (reference sequence). Trimming removed 4 bases from V and 7 bases from J, with 11 bases in between. The CDR3 is 12 residues long. On this clonotype itself: Its antigen is undetermined.

The chain links TRBV20-1 to TRBJ1-5; tentatively, D is TRBD1 (6 bases). The receptor's source is a human donor in good health (CMV status not recorded). Some clones in this sample may be carry-over from other donors' samples. The sequenced sample consisted of PBMCs. In DNA form, the CDR3 reads TGCAGTGCTACAGGGGTCGGGCAGCCCCAGCATTTT. Its translation: CSATGVGQPQHF.